The 2 T cell receptor beta chains below were found in one sample sequenced in a study of post-analysis software for immune sequencing data (dated by TCRdb to the mid-2010s). The research as a whole found: About five TRBV segments, including TRBV5-6, TRBV5-1 and TRBV20-1, were significantly more frequent in patients than controls.

Antigens of these TCRs are unknown. The library was generated by PCR. For sequencing, an Illumina HiSeq 2500 was employed. To reduce PCR and sequencing biases, unique molecular identifiers were incorporated into the TCR beta cDNA libraries. TCRdb cleaned the public reads at Q25 with fastp, built clones with MiXCR and kept in-frame beta chains. Each entry merges the rows of one CDR3 protein and shows their most common DNA and genes. The sample table holds fewer than 700,000 distinct CDR3 sequences, of which roughly two fifths were seen once. More than 1.5% of the sample rests with the top ten. What was sequenced was blood. Receptors originate from a girl aged 5-17 years with multiple sclerosis.

The chain recombines TRBV4-1 with TRBJ2-7, with D unclear. Looked up from germline, CDR1 is MGHRA and CDR2 is YSYEKL. V lost 3 bases and J 3 bases, leaving 12 bases between the germline ends. The CDR3 contains 14 residues. The CDR3 protein is CASSQEASSYEQYF. The CDR3 DNA follows: TGCGCCAGCAGCCAGGAAGCCTCTAGCTACGAGCAGTACTTC.

In its sample, this clonotype was seen a few times. V gene TRBV20-1 combines with J gene TRBJ2-3, with 11 bases aligning to TRBD2. The CDR3 has 17 amino acids. J lost 2 bases, V lost 0 bases, and 7 bases had no gene match. The V gene's germline CDR1 is DFQATT and CDR2 SNEGSKA (reference sequence). The CDR3 DNA reads TGCAGTGCTAGAGACGTGACTAGCGGGATATTCACAGATACGCAGTATTTT. Its protein is CSARDVTSGIFTDTQYF.